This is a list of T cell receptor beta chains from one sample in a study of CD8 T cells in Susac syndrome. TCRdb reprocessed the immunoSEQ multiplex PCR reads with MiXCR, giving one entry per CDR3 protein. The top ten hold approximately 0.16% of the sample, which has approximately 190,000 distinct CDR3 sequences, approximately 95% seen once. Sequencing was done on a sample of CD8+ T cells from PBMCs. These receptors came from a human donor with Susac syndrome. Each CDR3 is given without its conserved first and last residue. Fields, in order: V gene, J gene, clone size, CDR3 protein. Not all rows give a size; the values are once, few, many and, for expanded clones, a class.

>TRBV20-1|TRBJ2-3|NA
SASGGQESQY
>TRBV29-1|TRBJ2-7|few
SVPSTGYEQY
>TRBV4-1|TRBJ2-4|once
ASSQVLPGTAKNIQY
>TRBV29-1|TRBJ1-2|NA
SVEDKDGANYGYT
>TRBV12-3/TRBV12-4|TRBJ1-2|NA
ASSLGRDGYT
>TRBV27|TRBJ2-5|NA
ASSFQDQETQY
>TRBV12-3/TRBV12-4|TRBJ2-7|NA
ATRQGAKQY
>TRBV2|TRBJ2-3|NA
ASKGTSGGASHTQY
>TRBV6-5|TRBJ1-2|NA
ASSDSYFYGYT
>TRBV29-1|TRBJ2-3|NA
SVKKGGRTDTQY
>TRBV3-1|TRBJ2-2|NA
ASSPTSGNTGELF
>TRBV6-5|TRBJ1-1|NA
ASSYSARGDTEAF
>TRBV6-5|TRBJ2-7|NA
ASSYSIGTANYEQY
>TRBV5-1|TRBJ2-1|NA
ASSLAKQGWYNEQF
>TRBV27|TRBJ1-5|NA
ASRFSGQGAYSNQPQH
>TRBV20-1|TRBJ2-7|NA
SANAALTERRVEQY
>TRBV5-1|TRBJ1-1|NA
ASSHGQDTNTEAF
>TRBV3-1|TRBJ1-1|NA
ASSREVSDTEAF
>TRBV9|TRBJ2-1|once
ASSRGYDYNEQF
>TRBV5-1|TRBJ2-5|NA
ASSLLGRDSSETQY
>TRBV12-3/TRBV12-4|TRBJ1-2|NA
AVGKGGYT
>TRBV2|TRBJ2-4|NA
ASRSFAGGPPRD
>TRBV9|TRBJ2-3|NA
ASSVVGTSGRDTQY
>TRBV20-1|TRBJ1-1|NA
SASGLAEAF
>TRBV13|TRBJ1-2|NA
ASSRSRGINYGYT
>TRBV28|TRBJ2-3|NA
ASRPTGGNDTQY
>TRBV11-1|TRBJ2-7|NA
ASSSDRGRREQY
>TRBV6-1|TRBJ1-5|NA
ASSEAIRLLAQPQH
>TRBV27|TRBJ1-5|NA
ASSSQGFNQPQH
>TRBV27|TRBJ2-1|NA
ASSLSSGGGNEQF
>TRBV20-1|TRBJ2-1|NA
SARVGPSINEQF
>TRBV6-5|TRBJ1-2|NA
ASSYSQGYGYT
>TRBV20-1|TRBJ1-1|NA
SASPGGPSEEAF
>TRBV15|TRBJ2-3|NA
ATSSGRRASSGRAHTQY
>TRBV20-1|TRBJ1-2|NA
SARDHRVWYGYT